This T cell receptor (beta chain) came from a study of cytomegalovirus exposure and HLA in healthy donors. For this clone: Antigen: not known.

Participants comprised healthy donors of bone marrow. Study conclusions and caveats: It was reported in a later analysis that an Asian-associated ancestry cluster showed fewer N-insertions than the 666-donor mean.

Trimming pared 3 bases from V and 0 bases from J, leaving 12 bases between. Per the germline V gene, CDR1 is MRHNA and CDR2 is SNTAGT. The CDR3 has 16 residues. Use of 60 Vbeta and 13 Jbeta primers characterized the PCR. Here immunoSEQ multiplex PCR was the method, and the copy in TCRdb shows in-frame clones only, minus some. The profile covers more than 80,000 clones, with about two thirds appearing a single time and approximately 2.9% taken by the ten largest. This sequence was found in a man aged 45-65 years in good health and CMV-seronegative. Source material: PBMCs. The chain couples TRBV6-4 to TRBJ2-1; D may be TRBD1 (5 bases). CDR3 bases: TGTGCCAGCAGTGATTTCGGCAGGGCCTCCTACAATGAGCAGTTCTTC. Protein sequence: CASSDFGRASYNEQFF.